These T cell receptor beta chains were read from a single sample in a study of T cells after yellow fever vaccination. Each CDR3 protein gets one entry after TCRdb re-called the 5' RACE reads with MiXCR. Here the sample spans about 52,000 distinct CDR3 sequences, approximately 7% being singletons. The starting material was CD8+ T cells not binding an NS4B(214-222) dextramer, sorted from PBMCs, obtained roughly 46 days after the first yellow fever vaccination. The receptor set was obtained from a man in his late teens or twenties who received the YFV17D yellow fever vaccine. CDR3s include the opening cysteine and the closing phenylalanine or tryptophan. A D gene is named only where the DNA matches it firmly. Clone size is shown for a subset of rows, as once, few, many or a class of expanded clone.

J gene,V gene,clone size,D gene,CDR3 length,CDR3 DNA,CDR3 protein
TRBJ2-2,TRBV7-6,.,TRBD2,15,TGTGCCAGCAGCTTAGAGCTAGCGGGGGCTGGGGAGCTGTTTTTT,CASSLELAGAGELFF
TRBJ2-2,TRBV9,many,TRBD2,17,TGTGCCAGCAGCTCACCGAAGGGACTAGCTTACACCGGGGAGCTGTTTTTT,CASSSPKGLAYTGELFF
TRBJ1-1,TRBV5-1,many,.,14,TGCGCCAGCAGCTTCAGGGGAAAGAACACTGAAGCTTTCTTT,CASSFRGKNTEAFF
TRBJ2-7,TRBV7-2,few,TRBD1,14,TGTGCCAGCAGCTTAGGGGACAGCCCGTACGAGCAGTACTTC,CASSLGDSPYEQYF
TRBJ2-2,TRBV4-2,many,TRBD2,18,TGTGCCAGCAGCCAACGACTAGCGGGGGGGCAGTACACCGGGGAGCTGTTTTTT,CASSQRLAGGQYTGELFF
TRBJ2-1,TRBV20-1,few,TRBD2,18,TGCAGTGCTAGAGATGGGCCAGCGGGGGTTCCCTACTACAATGAGCAGTTCTTC,CSARDGPAGVPYYNEQFF
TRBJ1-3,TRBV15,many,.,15,TGTGCCACCAGCAGAGATAGGGCCTCTGGAAACACCATATATTTT,CATSRDRASGNTIYF
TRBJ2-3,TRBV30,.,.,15,TGTGCCTGGAGTGTAGGCAGCTCGGGGCTAGATACGCAGTATTTT,CAWSVGSSGLDTQYF
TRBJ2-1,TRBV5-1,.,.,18,TGCGCCAGCAGCTTGGGGGTAATGACCGAACTCCTCTACAATGAGCAGTTCTTC,CASSLGVMTELLYNEQFF
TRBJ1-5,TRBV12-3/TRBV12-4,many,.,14,TGTGCCAGCAGTTTCGGTCGGAGCAATCAGCCCCAGCATTTT,CASSFGRSNQPQHF
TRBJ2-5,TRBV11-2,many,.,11,TGTGCCAGCAGTTTACAAGAGACCCAGTACTTC,CASSLQETQYF
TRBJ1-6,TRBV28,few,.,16,TGTGCCAGCAGGCGGCTCGGGAGCTCCTATAATTCACCCCTCCACTTT,CASRRLGSSYNSPLHF
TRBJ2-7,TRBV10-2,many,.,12,TGCGCCAGTTGGGGGGGCCTGGAAGAGCAGTACTTC,CASWGGLEEQYF
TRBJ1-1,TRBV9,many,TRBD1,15,TGTGCCAGCAGCGCAGAGACAGGGGGGAACACTGAAGCTTTCTTT,CASSAETGGNTEAFF
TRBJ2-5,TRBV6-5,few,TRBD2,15,TGTGCCAGCAGCTATCTAGCGGGGGGGCTGGAGACCCAGTACTTC,CASSYLAGGLETQYF
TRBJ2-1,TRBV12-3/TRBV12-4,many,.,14,TGTGCCAGCAGTTTAAGTGTCCTTGGCAATGAGCAGTTCTTC,CASSLSVLGNEQFF
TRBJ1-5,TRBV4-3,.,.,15,TGCGCCAGCAGCCAGAACAGGGACCGCAATCAGCCCCAGCATTTT,CASSQNRDRNQPQHF
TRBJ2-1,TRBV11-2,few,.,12,TGTGCCAGCAGCTTAGGGGGTTTCGAGCAGTTCTTC,CASSLGGFEQFF
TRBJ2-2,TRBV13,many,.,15,TGTGCCAGCAGCCCCAGGGGGGCGAACACCGGGGAGCTGTTTTTT,CASSPRGANTGELFF
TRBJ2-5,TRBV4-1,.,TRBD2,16,TGCGCCAGCAGCCACCCGTCGGGGGGGGGGTCAGAGACCCAGTACTTC,CASSHPSGGGSETQYF
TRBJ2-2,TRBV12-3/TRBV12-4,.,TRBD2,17,TGTGCCAGCAGTTGGGGACTAGCGGGGGAAAACACCGGGGAGCTGTTTTTT,CASSWGLAGENTGELFF
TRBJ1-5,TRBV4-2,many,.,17,TGTGCCAGCAGCCAAGAGGGCGGAGATTATAGCAATCAGCCCCAGCATTTT,CASSQEGGDYSNQPQHF
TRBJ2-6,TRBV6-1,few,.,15,TGTGCCAGCGGTGGAGGGGGCTCTGGGGCCAACGTCCTGACTTTC,CASGGGGSGANVLTF
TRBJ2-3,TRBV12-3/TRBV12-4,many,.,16,TGTGCCAGCAGTTTAGCGCGAGGTAGTATCACAGATACGCAGTATTTT,CASSLARGSITDTQYF
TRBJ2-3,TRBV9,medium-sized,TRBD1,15,TGTGCCAGCAGCGACCGGGACAGGCTCCTTAATACGCAGTATTTT,CASSDRDRLLNTQYF
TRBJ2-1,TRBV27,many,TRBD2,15,TGTGCCAGCAGTTTATCTAGCGGGGGGGCAGGAGAGCAGTTCTTC,CASSLSSGGAGEQFF
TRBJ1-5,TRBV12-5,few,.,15,TGTGCTAGTGGTTTGGGGGGGGATAGCAATCAGCCCCAGCATTTT,CASGLGGDSNQPQHF
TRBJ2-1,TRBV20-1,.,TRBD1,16,TGCAGTGCTAGTTTCCCCGACAGGGGGGACCACAATGAGCAGTTCTTC,CSASFPDRGDHNEQFF
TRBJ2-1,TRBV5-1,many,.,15,TGCGCCAGCAGCTTGCCGCAGGGAAGTTTTAATGAGCAGTTCTTC,CASSLPQGSFNEQFF